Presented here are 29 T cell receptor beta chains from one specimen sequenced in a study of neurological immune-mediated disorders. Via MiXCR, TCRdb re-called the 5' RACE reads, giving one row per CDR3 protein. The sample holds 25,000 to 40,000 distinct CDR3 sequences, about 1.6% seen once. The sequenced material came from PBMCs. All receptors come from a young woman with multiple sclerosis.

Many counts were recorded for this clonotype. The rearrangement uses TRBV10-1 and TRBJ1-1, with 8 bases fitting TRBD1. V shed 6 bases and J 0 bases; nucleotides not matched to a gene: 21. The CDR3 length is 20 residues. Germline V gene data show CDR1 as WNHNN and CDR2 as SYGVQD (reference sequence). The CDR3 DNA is TGCGCCAGCAGGGGGGAGGCCAGGGGGCGATACGACCTCTTGAACACTGAAGCTTTCTTT. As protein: CASRGEARGRYDLLNTEAFF.

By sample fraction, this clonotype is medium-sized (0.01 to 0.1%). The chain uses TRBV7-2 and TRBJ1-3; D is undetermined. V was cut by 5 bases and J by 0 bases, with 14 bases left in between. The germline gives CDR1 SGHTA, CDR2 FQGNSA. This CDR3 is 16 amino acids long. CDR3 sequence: CASSTDVNLSGNTIYF. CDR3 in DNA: TGTGCCAGCAGCACGGACGTGAACCTCTCTGGAAACACCATATATTTT.

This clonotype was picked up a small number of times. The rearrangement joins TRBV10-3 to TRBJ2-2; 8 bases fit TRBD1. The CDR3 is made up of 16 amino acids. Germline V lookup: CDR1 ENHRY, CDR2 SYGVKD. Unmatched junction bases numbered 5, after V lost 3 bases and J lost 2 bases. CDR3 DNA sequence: TGTGCCATCAGTGACCGGGACAGGTTAAACACCGGGGAGCTGTTTTTT. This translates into CAISDRDRLNTGELFF.

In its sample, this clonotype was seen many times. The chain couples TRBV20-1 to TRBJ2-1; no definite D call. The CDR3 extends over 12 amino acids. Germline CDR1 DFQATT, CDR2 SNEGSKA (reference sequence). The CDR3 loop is CSLGEGNYEQFF. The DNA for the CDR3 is TGCTCACTTGGGGAAGGGAACTATGAGCAGTTCTTC.

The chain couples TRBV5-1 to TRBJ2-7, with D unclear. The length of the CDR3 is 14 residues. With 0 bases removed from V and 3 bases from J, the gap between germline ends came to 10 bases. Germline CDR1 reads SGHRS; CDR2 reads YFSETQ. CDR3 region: CASSLDSSNYEQYF. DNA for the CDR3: TGCGCCAGCAGCTTGGACAGCAGCAACTACGAGCAGTACTTC. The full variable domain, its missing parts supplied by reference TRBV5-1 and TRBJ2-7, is KAGVTQTPRYLIKTRGQQVTLSCSPISGHRSVSWYQQTPGQGLQFLFEYFSETQRNKGNFPGRFSGRQFSNSRSEMNVSTLELGDSALYLCASSLDSSNYEQYFGPGTRLTVT.

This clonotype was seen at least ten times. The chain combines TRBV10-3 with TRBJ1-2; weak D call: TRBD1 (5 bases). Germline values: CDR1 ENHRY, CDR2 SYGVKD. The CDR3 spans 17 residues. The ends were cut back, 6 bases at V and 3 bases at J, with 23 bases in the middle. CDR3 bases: TGTGCCATCAGCGAACTCCCCGGGGGGGGAATAGACTATGGCTACACCTTC. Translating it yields CAISELPGGGIDYGYTF.

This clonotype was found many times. In DNA, the CDR3 is TGTGCCAGCAGCTTTTTATTGGACAATGAGCAGTTCTTC. This sequence encodes CASSFLLDNEQFF. The rearrangement joins TRBV7-9 to TRBJ2-1; D ambiguous. This CDR3 contains 13 residues. Per germline, CDR1 SEHNR and CDR2 FQNEAQ (reference sequence). Deletions cut 3 bases from V and 5 bases from J, with 8 bases between.

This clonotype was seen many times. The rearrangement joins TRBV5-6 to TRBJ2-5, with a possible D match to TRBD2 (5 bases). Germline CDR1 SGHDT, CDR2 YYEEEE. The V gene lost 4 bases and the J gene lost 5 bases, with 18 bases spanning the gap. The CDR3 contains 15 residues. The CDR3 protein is CASSNRALGGETQYF. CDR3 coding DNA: TGTGCCAGCAGCAACCGGGCCCTAGGCGGGGAGACCCAGTACTTC.

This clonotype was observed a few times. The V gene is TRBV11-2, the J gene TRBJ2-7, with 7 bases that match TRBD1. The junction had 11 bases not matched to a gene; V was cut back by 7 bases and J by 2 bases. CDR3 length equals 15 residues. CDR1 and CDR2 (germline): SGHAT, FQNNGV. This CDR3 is CASTIMSGTAYEQYF. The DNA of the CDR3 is TGTGCCAGCACCATAATGTCCGGGACAGCCTACGAGCAGTACTTC.

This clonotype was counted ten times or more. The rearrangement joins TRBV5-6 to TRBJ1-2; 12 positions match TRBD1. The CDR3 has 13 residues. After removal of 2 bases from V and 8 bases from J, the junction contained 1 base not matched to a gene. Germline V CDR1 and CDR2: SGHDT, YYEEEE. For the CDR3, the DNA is TGTGCCAGCAGCTTTGGGACAGGGGGCGGCTACACCTTC. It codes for CASSFGTGGGYTF.

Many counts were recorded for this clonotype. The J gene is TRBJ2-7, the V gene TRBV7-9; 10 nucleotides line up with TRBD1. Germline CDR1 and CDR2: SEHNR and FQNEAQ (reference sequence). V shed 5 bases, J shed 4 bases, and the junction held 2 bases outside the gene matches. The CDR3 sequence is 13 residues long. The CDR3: CASSPGQGYEQYF. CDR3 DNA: TGTGCCAGCAGCCCGGGACAGGGGTACGAGCAGTACTTC.

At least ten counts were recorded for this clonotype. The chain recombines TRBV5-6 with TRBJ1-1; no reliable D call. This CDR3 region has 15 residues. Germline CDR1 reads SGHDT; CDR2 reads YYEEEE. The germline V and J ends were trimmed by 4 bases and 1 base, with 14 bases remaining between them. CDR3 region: CASSPLPTPNTEAFF. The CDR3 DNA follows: TGTGCCAGCAGCCCCCTTCCGACCCCGAACACTGAAGCTTTCTTT. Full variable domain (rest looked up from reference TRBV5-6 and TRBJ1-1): DAGVTQSPTHLIKTRGQQVTLRCSPKSGHDTVSWYQQALGQGPQFIFQYYEEEERQRGNFPDRFSGHQFPNYSSELNVNALLLGDSALYLCASSPLPTPNTEAFFGQGTRLTVV.

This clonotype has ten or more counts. The CDR3 is CASSSGRVSYEQYF. The CDR3 nucleotides are TGTGCCAGCAGCTCGGGACGGGTCTCCTACGAGCAGTACTTC. This sequence joins TRBV7-8 and TRBJ2-7, with D perhaps TRBD1 or TRBD2 (5 bases each). CDR1 is SGHVS, CDR2 FQNEAQ, per germline. V was clipped by 4 bases and J by 0 bases, with 10 bases between them. The CDR3 is 14 residues long.

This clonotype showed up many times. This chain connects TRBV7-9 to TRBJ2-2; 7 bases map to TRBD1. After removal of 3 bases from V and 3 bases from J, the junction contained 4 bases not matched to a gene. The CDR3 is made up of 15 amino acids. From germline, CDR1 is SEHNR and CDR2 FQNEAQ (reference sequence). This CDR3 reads CASSLGTAYTGELFF. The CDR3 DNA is TGTGCCAGCAGCTTGGGGACAGCCTACACCGGGGAGCTGTTTTTT.

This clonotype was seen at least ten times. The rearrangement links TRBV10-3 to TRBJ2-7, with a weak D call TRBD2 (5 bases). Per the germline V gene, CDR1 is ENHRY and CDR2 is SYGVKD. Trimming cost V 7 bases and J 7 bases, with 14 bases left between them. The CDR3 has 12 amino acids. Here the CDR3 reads CAITVGPGEQYF. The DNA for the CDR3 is TGTGCCATCACCGTGGGCCCGGGAGAGCAGTACTTC.

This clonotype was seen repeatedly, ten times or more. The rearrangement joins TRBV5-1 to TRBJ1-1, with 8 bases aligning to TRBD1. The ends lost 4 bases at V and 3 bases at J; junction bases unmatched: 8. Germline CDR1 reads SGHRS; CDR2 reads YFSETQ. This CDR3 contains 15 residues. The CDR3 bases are TGCGCCAGCAGCCTCGGACAGGGTATGGACACTGAAGCTTTCTTT. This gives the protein CASSLGQGMDTEAFF. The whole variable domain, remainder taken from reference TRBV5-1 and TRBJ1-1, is KAGVTQTPRYLIKTRGQQVTLSCSPISGHRSVSWYQQTPGQGLQFLFEYFSETQRNKGNFPGRFSGRQFSNSRSEMNVSTLELGDSALYLCASSLGQGMDTEAFFGQGTRLTVV.

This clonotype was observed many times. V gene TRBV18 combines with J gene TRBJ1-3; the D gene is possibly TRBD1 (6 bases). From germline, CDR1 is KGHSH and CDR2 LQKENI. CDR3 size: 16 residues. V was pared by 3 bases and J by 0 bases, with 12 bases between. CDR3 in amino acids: CASSPQTGPSGNTIYF. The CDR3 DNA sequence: TGTGCCAGCTCACCCCAGACAGGTCCCTCTGGAAACACCATATATTTT.

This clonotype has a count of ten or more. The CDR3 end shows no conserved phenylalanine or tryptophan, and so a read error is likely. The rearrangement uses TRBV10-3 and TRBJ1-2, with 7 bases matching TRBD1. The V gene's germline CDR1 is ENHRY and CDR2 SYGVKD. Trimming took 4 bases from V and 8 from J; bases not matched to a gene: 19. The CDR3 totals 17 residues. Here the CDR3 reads CAISALGQPHQPRGYTI. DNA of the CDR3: TGTGCCATCAGTGCCTTGGGACAGCCACATCAACCTCGGGGCTACACCATC.

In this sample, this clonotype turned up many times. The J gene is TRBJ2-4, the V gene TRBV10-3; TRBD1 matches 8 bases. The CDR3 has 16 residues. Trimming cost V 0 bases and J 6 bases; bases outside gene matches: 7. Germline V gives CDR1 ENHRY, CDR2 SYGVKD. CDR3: CAISESMQGALNIQYF. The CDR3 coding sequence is TGTGCCATCAGTGAGTCGATGCAGGGGGCGTTAAACATTCAGTACTTC.

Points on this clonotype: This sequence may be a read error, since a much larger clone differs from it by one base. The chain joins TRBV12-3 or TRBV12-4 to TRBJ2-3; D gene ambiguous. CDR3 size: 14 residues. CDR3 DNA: TGTGCCAGTTCTCGGTCCCCGGGCACAGATACGCAGGATTTT. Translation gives CASSRSPGTDTQDF.

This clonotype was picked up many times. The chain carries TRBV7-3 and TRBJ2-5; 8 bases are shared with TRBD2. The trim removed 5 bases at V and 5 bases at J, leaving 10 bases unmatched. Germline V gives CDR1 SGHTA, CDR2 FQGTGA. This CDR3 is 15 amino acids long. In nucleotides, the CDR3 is TGTGCCAGCAGCCCTCGGGAGGGGGGCCTTGAGACCCAGTACTTC. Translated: CASSPREGGLETQYF.

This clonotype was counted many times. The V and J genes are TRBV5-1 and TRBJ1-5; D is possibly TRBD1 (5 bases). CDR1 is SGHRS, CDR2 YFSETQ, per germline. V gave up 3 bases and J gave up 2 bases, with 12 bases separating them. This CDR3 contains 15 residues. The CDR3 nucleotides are TGCGCCAGCAGCTCGGGGGGACTGCGCAATCAGCCCCAGCATTTT. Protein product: CASSSGGLRNQPQHF.

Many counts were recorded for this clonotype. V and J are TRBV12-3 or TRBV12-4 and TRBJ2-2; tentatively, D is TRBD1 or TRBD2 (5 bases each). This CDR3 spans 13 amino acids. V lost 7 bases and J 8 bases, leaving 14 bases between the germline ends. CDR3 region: CASTLGPGGELFF. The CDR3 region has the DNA TGTGCCAGCACCCTGGGACCCGGGGGGGAGCTGTTTTTT.

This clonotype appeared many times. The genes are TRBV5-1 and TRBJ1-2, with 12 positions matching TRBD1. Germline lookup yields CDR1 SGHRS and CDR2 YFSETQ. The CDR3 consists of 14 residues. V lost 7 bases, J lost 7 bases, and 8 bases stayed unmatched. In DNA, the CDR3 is TGCGCCAGCCCCCCCGGGACAGGGGGCGCTGGCTACACCTTC. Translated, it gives CASPPGTGGAGYTF.

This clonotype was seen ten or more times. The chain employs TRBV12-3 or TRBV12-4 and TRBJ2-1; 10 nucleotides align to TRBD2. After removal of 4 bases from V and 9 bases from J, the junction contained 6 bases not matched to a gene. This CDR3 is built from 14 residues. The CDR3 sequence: CASSSQRGGSEQFF. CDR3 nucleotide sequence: TGTGCCAGCAGTTCACAGCGGGGGGGATCTGAGCAGTTCTTC.

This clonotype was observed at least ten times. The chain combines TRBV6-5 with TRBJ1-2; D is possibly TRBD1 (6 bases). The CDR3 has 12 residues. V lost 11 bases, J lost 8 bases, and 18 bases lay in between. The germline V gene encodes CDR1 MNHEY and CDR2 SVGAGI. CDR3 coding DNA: TGTGCCTGCGGCCCGGGACAAAGCGGCTACACCTTC. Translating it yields CACGPGQSGYTF.

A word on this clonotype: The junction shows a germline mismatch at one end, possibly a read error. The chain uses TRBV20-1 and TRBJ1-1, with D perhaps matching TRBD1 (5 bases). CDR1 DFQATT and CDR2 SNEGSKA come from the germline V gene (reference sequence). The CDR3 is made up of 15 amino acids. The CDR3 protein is CSARATKGVGAEAFF. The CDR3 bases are TGCAGTGCCAGAGCCACCAAAGGGGTTGGTGCTGAAGCTTTCTTT.

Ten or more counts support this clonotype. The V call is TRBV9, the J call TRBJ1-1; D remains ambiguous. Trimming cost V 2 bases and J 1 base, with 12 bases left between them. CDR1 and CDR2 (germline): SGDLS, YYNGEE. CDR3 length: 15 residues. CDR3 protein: CASSVDRAGNTEAFF. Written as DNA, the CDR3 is TGTGCCAGCAGCGTCGACCGGGCGGGGAACACTGAAGCTTTCTTT.

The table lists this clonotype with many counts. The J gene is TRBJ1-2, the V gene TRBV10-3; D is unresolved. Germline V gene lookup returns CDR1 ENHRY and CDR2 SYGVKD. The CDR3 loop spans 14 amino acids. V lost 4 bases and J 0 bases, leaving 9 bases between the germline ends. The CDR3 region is CAISGAVANYGYTF. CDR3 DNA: TGTGCCATCAGTGGGGCAGTCGCTAACTATGGCTACACCTTC.